This section outlines one T cell receptor beta chain sequence together with its context. The CDR3 has 14 residues. With 4 bases removed from V and 4 bases from J, the gap between germline ends came to 13 bases. From germline, CDR1 is SGHTA and CDR2 FQGNSA. RNA transcripts gave rise to amplified TCR beta CDR3 regions. HTBI primers were employed in a first-round RT-PCR of the TCR CDR3. TCRdb re-called the multiplex PCR reads through MiXCR, storing one row per CDR3 protein. Of 490,000 or so distinct CDR3 sequences in the sample, roughly 45% were seen once. These data originate in a study of T cells in Graves' hyperthyroidism and ophthalmopathy.

The chain employs TRBV7-2 and TRBJ1-1; D is possibly TRBD1 (5 bases). Sample: peripheral blood or thyroid tissue (not recorded which). The clonotype comes from an adult woman with Graves' disease, either hyperthyroidism or ophthalmopathy (not recorded which). The CDR3 DNA reads TGTGCCAGCAGCTATCAGGGTTGGGGCACTGAAGCTTTCTTT. This gives the protein CASSYQGWGTEAFF.